These 5 T cell receptor beta chains were sequenced from one sample in a study of shared clonotypes between healthy human individuals. Data came from immunoSEQ multiplex PCR; TCRdb stores just in-frame clones and leaves some out. Of approximately 700,000 clones in the sample, approximately 73% were seen once. The sequencing input was memory CD4+ T cells sorted from blood. Sample subset: CD45RA-negative fraction. All receptors derive from a woman between 25 and 40 years old in good health.

The table lists this clone with many counts. This chain connects TRBV10-1 to TRBJ1-1; D not certain. The CDR3 covers 13 residues. Between the trimmed V and J ends, which lost 2 bases and 5 bases, there was a span of 9 bases. CDR1 and CDR2 from the germline V gene are WNHNN and SYGVQD (reference sequence). CDR3 DNA sequence: TGCGCCAGCAGTGAGATCTGGGGAACTGAAGCTTTCTTT. Protein sequence: CASSEIWGTEAFF.

The chain has TRBV2 and TRBJ2-1; 10 bases fit TRBD2. This CDR3 has 15 residues. Germline V CDR1 and CDR2: SNHLY, FYNNEI. V trimming: 7 bases; J trimming: 9 bases; junction bases outside the gene matches: 12. The CDR3 region is CASKGEASGRIEQFF. CDR3 bases: TGTGCCAGCAAGGGGGAGGCTAGCGGGAGAATTGAGCAGTTCTTC.

This clone was found a few times. The chain is built from TRBV5-1 and TRBJ2-7; D perhaps matches TRBD2 (5 bases). The CDR3 covers 13 residues. Per germline, CDR1 SGHRS and CDR2 YFSETQ. V was pared by 1 base and J by 13 bases, with 18 bases between. The CDR3 loop reads CASSLLDDGKFYF. The CDR3 nucleotides are TGCGCCAGCAGCTTGCTGGATGACGGGAAGTTCTACTTC.

This clone has more than one count but fewer than ten. This chain joins TRBV28 and TRBJ2-7; tentatively, D is TRBD1 or TRBD2 (5 bases each). The CDR3 sequence is 15 residues long. Germline values: CDR1 MDHEN, CDR2 SYDVKM. V shed 6 bases and J shed 7 bases, with 22 bases lying between them. The CDR3 DNA reads as TGTGCCAGCAGCCGTCCTCCTCTGGGGGTTGGAGAGCAGTACTTC. Amino acids: CASSRPPLGVGEQYF.

This clone was detected once. The J gene is TRBJ2-2, the V gene TRBV10-3, with 9 bases that match TRBD2. The CDR3 is 16 residues long. Unmatched junction bases numbered 10, after V lost 8 bases and J lost 3 bases. From germline, CDR1 is ENHRY and CDR2 SYGVKD. CDR3 nucleotide sequence: TGTGCCATCGGAGGTCATAGCGGGAGCGACACCGGGGAGCTGTTTTTT. The encoded protein is CAIGGHSGSDTGELFF.